These 30 T cell receptor beta chains share one sample of origin, sequenced in a study of a mutant IDH1 vaccine in newly diagnosed glioma. Assay: immunoSEQ multiplex PCR; the TCRdb copy retains only in-frame clones and omits some. The data show 70,000 to 90,000 clones, approximately 85% seen once. Noted time point: week 23, last vaccination. Every vaccination contained 300 ug of the mutant IDH1 20-mer peptide and was paired with topical imiquimod. The antigens these receptors bind are not known. This material consisted of PBMCs, taken from a glioma patient whose treatment included an IDH1 peptide vaccine. The receptors come from a young man with glioma. Some clones in this sample may be carry-over from other donors' samples.

This chain uses TRBV25-1 with TRBJ2-1; 9 positions agree with TRBD2. This CDR3 has 14 amino acids. The germline V gene has CDR1 MGHDK and CDR2 SYGVNS. With V trimmed by 4 bases and J by 10 bases, 8 bases remained unmatched. CDR3 bases: TGTGCCAGCAGTGGACGGACAGGACTAGCGGAGCAGTTCTTC. Amino acid sequence: CASSGRTGLAEQFF.

This rearrangement joins TRBV4-1 to TRBJ1-5, with D perhaps TRBD1 (6 bases). V dropped 4 bases and J dropped 5 bases, with 12 bases sitting between them. The CDR3 has 14 residues. Germline V gives CDR1 MGHRA, CDR2 YSYEKL. The chain's CDR3 is CASSLRPGDQPQHF. Here the CDR3 DNA reads TGCGCCAGCAGCCTCCGTCCAGGGGATCAGCCCCAGCATTTT.

The V and J genes are TRBV7-8 and TRBJ1-1; a weak D match, TRBD1 (6 bases). Germline V gene data show CDR1 as SGHVS and CDR2 as FQNEAQ. V lost 1 base and J 0 bases, leaving 9 bases between the germline ends. This CDR3 region has 15 residues. CDR3 region: CASSLGGQLNTEAFF. The CDR3, as DNA: TGTGCCAGCAGCTTAGGAGGACAGTTGAACACTGAAGCTTTCTTT. The full variable domain, in which reference TRBV7-8 and TRBJ1-1 provide the parts outside the CDR3, is GAGVSQSPRYKVAKRGQDVALRCDPISGHVSLFWYQQALGQGPEFLTYFQNEAQLDKSGLPSDRFFAERPEGSVSTLKIQRTQQEDSAVYLCASSLGGQLNTEAFFGQGTRLTVV.

This clone was observed a few times. The gene calls are TRBV9 and TRBJ1-3; TRBD1 might be the D (5 bases). This CDR3 is 15 amino acids long. The V gene's germline CDR1 is SGDLS and CDR2 YYNGEE. Deletions cut 4 bases from V and 4 bases from J, with 15 bases between. CDR3 in DNA: TGTGCCAGCAGCTACTCCGGGACTTCGGGAAACACCATATATTTT. As protein: CASSYSGTSGNTIYF.

V is TRBV6-5 and J is TRBJ2-3; maybe TRBD1 (6 bases). CDR3 length: 15 residues. Germline V gives CDR1 MNHEY, CDR2 SVGAGI. The ends were cut back, 0 bases at V and 3 bases at J, with 10 bases in the middle. The CDR3 nucleotides are TGTGCCAGCAGTTACTCGAGTCAGGGGACAGATACGCAGTATTTT. Protein product: CASSYSSQGTDTQYF.

This chain uses TRBV19 with TRBJ1-5, with a possible D match to TRBD1 (5 bases). From germline, CDR1 is LNHDA and CDR2 SQIVND (reference sequence). CDR3 size: 16 residues. V lost 5 bases, J lost 6 bases, and 20 bases lay in between. This CDR3 reads CASSLTRGGRGQPQHF. The DNA of the CDR3 is TGTGCCAGTAGTCTCACCCGGGGGGGGAGGGGTCAGCCCCAGCATTTT.

V gene TRBV5-1 combines with J gene TRBJ2-5; TRBD2 matches at 8 bases. Germline values: CDR1 SGHRS, CDR2 YFSETQ. CDR3 length: 15 amino acids. The V and J ends lost 5 bases and 5 bases, in that order; junction bases with no gene match: 11. CDR3 DNA: TGCGCCAGCAGGCCGGGACTAGGAGATTGGGAGACCCAGTACTTC. Encoded protein: CASRPGLGDWETQYF.

V is TRBV27 and J is TRBJ1-2; the D gene is possibly TRBD1 (5 bases). V was trimmed by 0 bases and J by 6 bases, leaving 14 bases between them. The CDR3 length is 15 residues. Per the germline V gene, CDR1 is MNHEY and CDR2 is SMNVEV (reference sequence). Written as DNA, the CDR3 is TGTGCCAGCAGTTTATCACGCGGGGGTAGCGATGGCTACACCTTC. This translates into CASSLSRGGSDGYTF.

The chain employs TRBV6-1 and TRBJ1-3; D is ambiguous. V was cut by 1 base and J by 0 bases, with 13 bases left in between. Germline V CDR1 and CDR2: MNHNS, SASEGT. The CDR3 runs to 17 residues. The chain's CDR3 is CASSEERLTISGNTIYF. CDR3 in DNA: TGTGCCAGCAGTGAAGAGAGACTGACGATCTCTGGAAACACCATATATTTT.

As concerns this clone: The junction departs from germline at one end; a sequencing error may be responsible. V usage is TRBV2 and J usage is TRBJ2-3, with unresolved D. This CDR3 spans 13 amino acids. The V gene's germline CDR1 is SNHLY and CDR2 FYNNEI. The CDR3: CASNEGLSDTQYF. The CDR3 DNA follows: TGTGCCAGCAATGAAGGCCTGTCAGATACGCAGTATTTT.

The rearrangement joins TRBV27 to TRBJ1-4, with D possibly matching TRBD1 (5 bases). With 6 bases removed from V and 5 bases from J, the gap between germline ends came to 13 bases. CDR1 MNHEY and CDR2 SMNVEV come from the germline V gene (reference sequence). The CDR3 has 14 amino acids. The CDR3 nucleotides read TGTGCCAGCAGCTCCGGGACCGGGAATGAAAAACTGTTTTTT. Translation: CASSSGTGNEKLFF.

J is TRBJ2-2 and V is TRBV9; no definite D call. This CDR3 has 15 residues. Trimming removed 1 base at V and 1 base at J, with 8 bases between. Germline CDR1 and CDR2: SGDLS and YYNGEE. DNA of the CDR3: TGTGCCAGCAGCGTAACCGTAGTGAACACCGGGGAGCTGTTTTTT. Its protein is CASSVTVVNTGELFF.

Concerning this clone itself: Other DNA sequences within the sample encode an identical CDR3. The chain recombines TRBV7-6 with TRBJ2-5, with D unresolved. Germline CDR1 and CDR2: SGHVS and FNYEAQ. V was pared by 3 bases and J by 5 bases, with 7 bases between. The length of the CDR3 is 12 residues. In DNA, the CDR3 is TGTGCCAGCAGCTTTAGAGCGGAGACCCAGTACTTC. Translation: CASSFRAETQYF.

The chain carries TRBV11-2 and TRBJ2-5; no clear D gene. V shed 0 bases and J shed 4 bases, with 12 bases lying between them. This CDR3 spans 15 amino acids. Germline CDR1 is SGHAT and CDR2 is FQNNGV. CDR3 amino acids: CASSLDPIRTETQYF. CDR3 nucleotides: TGTGCCAGCAGCTTAGACCCCATCAGAACAGAGACCCAGTACTTC.

The sample holds one count of this clone. The CDR3 region has the DNA TGTGCCAGCAGCCGGGACATAAACTATGGCTACACCTTC. Translating gives CASSRDINYGYTF. V gene TRBV7-8 combines with J gene TRBJ1-2, with a weak D call TRBD1 (6 bases). The V end was cut by 5 bases, the J end by 2 bases, with 9 bases between. The CDR3 spans 13 residues. From germline, CDR1 is SGHVS and CDR2 FQNEAQ.

V gene TRBV27 combines with J gene TRBJ2-7, with D tentatively TRBD1 (6 bases). From germline, CDR1 is MNHEY and CDR2 SMNVEV (reference sequence). This CDR3 region has 15 residues. V gave up 5 bases and J gave up 3 bases, with 17 bases separating them. The CDR3: CASSKRTETLYEQYF. CDR3 bases: TGTGCCAGCAGTAAAAGGACAGAAACTCTCTACGAGCAGTACTTC.

The chain has TRBV6-6 and TRBJ1-2, with D tentatively TRBD1 (5 bases). Looked up from germline, CDR1 is MNHNY and CDR2 is SVGAGI (reference sequence). V gave up 0 bases and J gave up 8 bases, with 19 bases separating them. The length of the CDR3 is 16 residues. CDR3 amino acids: CASSYSPGQRSGGYTF. In DNA form, the CDR3 reads TGTGCCAGCAGTTACTCCCCAGGGCAGAGAAGCGGGGGCTACACCTTC.

The V gene is TRBV9, the J gene TRBJ2-3; D is uncertain. Germline V CDR1 and CDR2: SGDLS, YYNGEE. The CDR3 length is 15 residues. The V gene lost 0 bases and the J gene lost 0 bases, with 8 bases spanning the gap. For the CDR3, the DNA is TGTGCCAGCAGCGTAGGAATACTCAGCACAGATACGCAGTATTTT. This codes for CASSVGILSTDTQYF.

The J gene is TRBJ1-5, the V gene TRBV7-6; TRBD1 aligns across 7 bases. Germline trimming cut 4 bases from V and 9 bases from J; bases unmatched to any gene: 9. The CDR3 has 14 amino acids. The germline CDR1 and CDR2 sequences are SGHVS and FNYEAQ. In DNA, the CDR3 is TGTGCCAGCAGCTCTGGGCCAGGGGGTGCGCCCCAGCATTTT. Its translation is CASSSGPGGAPQHF.

This clone turned up a few times. The chain couples TRBV13 to TRBJ1-4; unclear D gene. The length of the CDR3 is 14 residues. The germline V and J ends were trimmed by 5 bases and 11 bases, with 18 bases remaining between them. Looked up from germline, CDR1 is PRHDT and CDR2 is FYEKMQ (reference sequence). CDR3 sequence: CASSVGINRGKLFF. The CDR3 DNA follows: TGTGCCAGCAGCGTCGGGATTAACCGAGGGAAACTGTTTTTT.

The rearrangement joins TRBV19 to TRBJ1-2; D call uncertain. Germline lookup yields CDR1 LNHDA and CDR2 SQIVND (reference sequence). CDR3 length equals 13 residues. Trimming stripped 3 bases from V and 8 bases from J, with 13 bases between. The CDR3 here is CASSINLGEGYTF. For the CDR3, the DNA is TGTGCCAGTAGTATTAATTTGGGAGAAGGCTACACCTTC.

This chain connects TRBV9 to TRBJ2-3; no clear D. CDR1 is SGDLS, CDR2 YYNGEE, per germline. This CDR3 is built from 12 residues. V shed 4 bases and J shed 6 bases, with 9 bases lying between them. The CDR3 DNA reads as TGTGCCAGCAGCCCCCTAGGGGATACGCAGTATTTT. It codes for CASSPLGDTQYF.

The J gene is TRBJ1-1, the V gene TRBV7-6; D possibly corresponds to TRBD1 (5 bases). Germline-derived CDR1 and CDR2 are SGHVS and FNYEAQ. V was trimmed by 3 bases and J by 6 bases, leaving 17 bases between them. The CDR3 totals 15 residues. CDR3 sequence reads: CASSFGPGSRAEAFF. CDR3 nucleotides: TGTGCCAGCAGCTTTGGCCCAGGGAGTCGGGCTGAAGCTTTCTTT.

V gene TRBV6-1 combines with J gene TRBJ1-5; a possible D gene is TRBD1 (5 bases). Germline assignment: CDR1 MNHNS and CDR2 SASEGT. This CDR3 region has 13 residues. V was clipped by 3 bases and J by 7 bases, with 10 bases between them. The CDR3 DNA reads TGTGCCAGCAGTGAGGCGAGGGGCCAGCCCCAGCATTTT. Translated, it gives CASSEARGQPQHF.

Details on this clone: The sample holds other DNA sequences that translate to the same CDR3. The chain has TRBV27 and TRBJ1-2; the match to TRBD1 covers 7 bases. CDR1 and CDR2 (germline): MNHEY, SMNVEV (reference sequence). The CDR3 contains 14 residues. V gave up 5 bases and J gave up 4 bases; unmatched junction bases: 7. CDR3 sequence reads: CASSPLGQVYGYTF. In DNA form, the CDR3 reads TGTGCCAGCAGTCCCCTAGGACAGGTCTATGGCTACACCTTC.

V and J are TRBV4-3 and TRBJ2-7, with TRBD1 matching over 8 bases. From germline, CDR1 is LGHNA and CDR2 YSLEER. V lost 0 bases to trimming and J lost 5 bases; unmatched junction nucleotides: 6. The CDR3 consists of 15 residues. The CDR3 here is CASSQDGGTGNEQYF. The DNA of the CDR3 is TGCGCCAGCAGCCAAGATGGAGGGACAGGCAACGAGCAGTACTTC.

This clone has just one count. The J gene is TRBJ1-2, the V gene TRBV5-4; D perhaps matches TRBD1 (6 bases). V was shortened by 0 bases and J by 6 bases, with 12 bases between the two germline ends. CDR3 size: 14 residues. The germline gives CDR1 SGHNT, CDR2 YYREEE (reference sequence). The CDR3 DNA sequence: TGTGCCAGCAGCTTGGTTCCGGGGGCTCATGGCTACACCTTC. Its translation: CASSLVPGAHGYTF.

This clone was seen once. The DNA for the CDR3 is TGCGCCAGCAGCTTGGGGCGGGACAGGTCAAATTCACCCCTCCACTTT. Translating gives CASSLGRDRSNSPLHF. The chain has TRBV5-1 and TRBJ1-6, with TRBD1 matching 8 bases. Per the germline V gene, CDR1 is SGHRS and CDR2 is YFSETQ. Trimming cost V 0 bases and J 7 bases; bases outside gene matches: 6. CDR3 length: 16 residues.

The genes are TRBV2 and TRBJ1-1, with D perhaps matching TRBD1 (6 bases). V was pared by 6 bases and J by 1 base, with 24 bases between. This CDR3 region has 18 residues. The germline V gene has CDR1 SNHLY and CDR2 FYNNEI. The CDR3 loop is CASRAQYREEWGNTEAFF. In DNA form, the CDR3 reads TGTGCCAGCAGGGCGCAATACAGGGAAGAATGGGGGAACACTGAAGCTTTCTTT.

The chain carries TRBV5-4 and TRBJ2-2; D ambiguous. The CDR3 extends over 15 amino acids. Trimming shortened V by 1 base and J by 1 base, and 8 bases separated the two germline ends. Germline loops: CDR1 SGHNT, CDR2 YYREEE (reference sequence). CDR3 in amino acids: CASSLLAGNTGELFF. CDR3 in DNA: TGTGCCAGCAGCTTGTTGGCAGGGAACACCGGGGAGCTGTTTTTT.